This T cell receptor beta chain came from a study of T cell responses to AZD1222 COVID-19 vaccine. Study-level findings and limits: Epitopes outside B.1.351 and B.1.1.7 mutated regions reportedly drew nearly half of spike TCRs. Every sample of the repertoires postdated the peak T cell response.

Worth noting for this clone: Its cognate antigen is unknown.

The germline V gene encodes CDR1 KGHDR and CDR2 SFDVKD. Deletions cut 3 bases from V and 3 bases from J, with 13 bases between. The CDR3 is 15 residues long. This table comes from immunoSEQ multiplex PCR, and its TCRdb copy is limited to in-frame clones, with some not included. The table shows around 99,000 clones, with over 85% occurring only once. This sample comprised peripheral blood, obtained on day 0 of AZD1222 vaccination. The receptor's source is an adult in good health. The J gene is TRBJ1-1, the V gene TRBV24-1; tentative D call: TRBD1 (5 bases). CDR3 in amino acids: CATSDLPGGDTEAFF. The DNA of the CDR3 is TGTGCCACCAGTGATCTCCCCGGGGGGGACACTGAAGCTTTCTTT.